The 13 T cell receptor beta chains below were found in one sample sequenced in a study of cytomegalovirus exposure and HLA in healthy donors. Vbeta (60) and Jbeta (13) primers were used in the PCR. Libraries were prepared by immunoSEQ multiplex PCR; TCRdb keeps only in-frame clonotypes and omits some of them. This sample contains about 200,000 clones. The sequencing sample was made of PBMCs. Receptors originate from a man aged 25-45 years in good health and CMV-seronegative.

The J gene is TRBJ1-1, the V gene TRBV4-3; D is unclear. CDR3 length: 13 amino acids. Looked up from germline, CDR1 is LGHNA and CDR2 is YSLEER. Trimming left V 2 bases short and J 2 bases short, with 6 bases between. This chain's CDR3 is CASSQTENTEAFF. CDR3 nucleotides: TGCGCCAGCAGCCAAACAGAAAACACTGAAGCTTTCTTT.

The chain carries TRBV28 and TRBJ2-7, with 8 bases that match TRBD2. Germline CDR1 reads MDHEN; CDR2 reads SYDVKM. The trim removed 2 bases at V and 4 bases at J, leaving 7 bases unmatched. The CDR3 runs 15 residues. This CDR3 is CASSLMRGAKYEQYF. The CDR3 coding sequence is TGTGCCAGCAGTTTAATGCGGGGGGCGAAGTACGAGCAGTACTTC.

The chain uses TRBV5-4 and TRBJ1-4, with D possibly matching TRBD1 (5 bases). The V and J ends lost 2 bases and 4 bases respectively, with 12 bases between them. Germline V gives CDR1 SGHNT, CDR2 YYREEE (reference sequence). This CDR3 is built from 15 residues. The CDR3 loop reads CASSFWGGNNEKLFF. The CDR3 DNA reads as TGTGCCAGCAGCTTTTGGGGGGGAAATAATGAAAAACTGTTTTTT.

V is TRBV10-3 and J is TRBJ1-3; D is unresolved. CDR3 length: 17 amino acids. Trimming removed 0 bases from V and 1 base from J, with 13 bases in between. The germline gives CDR1 ENHRY, CDR2 SYGVKD. The CDR3 spells CAISESPGGQSGNTIYF. Here the CDR3 DNA reads TGTGCCATCAGTGAGTCCCCGGGAGGGCAGTCTGGAAACACCATATATTTT.

V is TRBV29-1 and J is TRBJ2-1; D call uncertain. V was pared by 0 bases and J by 5 bases, with 5 bases between. CDR1 SQVTM and CDR2 ANQGSEA come from the germline V gene. The CDR3 consists of 12 residues. The CDR3 loop is CSVEELDNEQFF. In nucleotides, the CDR3 is TGCAGCGTTGAAGAGTTAGACAATGAGCAGTTCTTC.

The V and J genes are TRBV30 and TRBJ2-3; maybe TRBD1 (5 bases). The length of the CDR3 is 14 residues. The V gene lost 2 bases and the J gene lost 4 bases, with 13 bases spanning the gap. Germline CDR1 is GTSNPN and CDR2 is SVGIG (reference sequence). CDR3 protein: CAWSLGIGADTQYF. The CDR3 nucleotides are TGTGCCTGGAGTTTGGGAATAGGGGCAGATACGCAGTATTTT.

The chain has TRBV7-9 and TRBJ2-3; TRBD1 aligns across 11 bases. The CDR3 extends over 19 amino acids. Germline V CDR1 and CDR2: SEHNR, FQNEAQ (reference sequence). Germline trimming cut 5 bases from V and 0 bases from J; bases unmatched to any gene: 13. The CDR3 nucleotides read TGTGCCAGCAGCCTTCACCTGAGGGACAGGGGGTCTAGCACAGATACGCAGTATTTT. Residues: CASSLHLRDRGSSTDTQYF.

The chain has TRBV15 and TRBJ2-1, with no clear D. V lost 6 bases and J 5 bases, leaving 17 bases between the germline ends. The CDR3 has 15 amino acids. CDR1 is LNHNV and CDR2 is YYDKDF in the germline V gene (reference sequence). CDR3 protein: CATRHISRQDNEQFF. The CDR3 nucleotides read TGTGCCACCAGACATATATCCAGACAAGACAATGAGCAGTTCTTC.

The rearrangement uses TRBV6-5 and TRBJ2-7; the D is unclear. With 0 bases removed from V and 3 bases from J, the gap between germline ends came to 12 bases. CDR3 length: 15 amino acids. Germline lookup yields CDR1 MNHEY and CDR2 SVGAGI. This chain's CDR3 is CASSYSQPGLYEQYF. In nucleotides, the CDR3 is TGTGCCAGCAGTTACTCACAGCCTGGGCTCTACGAGCAGTACTTC.

The chain links TRBV6-1 to TRBJ1-5; 8 bases fit TRBD1. The CDR3 covers 15 residues. With 8 bases clipped from V and 0 bases from J, the junction kept 6 bases outside the gene matches. The germline V gene encodes CDR1 MNHNS and CDR2 SASEGT. The CDR3 DNA sequence: TGTGCCAGCGCGACAGGGGTTGGTAGCAATCAGCCCCAGCATTTT. Translated: CASATGVGSNQPQHF.

V and J are TRBV19 and TRBJ2-1; 15 positions agree with TRBD2. This CDR3 has 18 residues. Looked up from germline, CDR1 is LNHDA and CDR2 is SQIVND (reference sequence). V was clipped by 7 bases and J by 3 bases; unmatched bases: 10. CDR3 DNA sequence: TGTGCCAGTACCAGCGGACTAGCGGGAGGGCCGAGCTACAATGAGCAGTTCTTC. This codes for CASTSGLAGGPSYNEQFF.

The CDR3 DNA sequence: TGTGCCAGCTCTCGACTAGCGGGGGGAAACACCGGGGAGCTGTTTTTT. It encodes CASSRLAGGNTGELFF. The V and J genes are TRBV18 and TRBJ2-2, with 13 bases identical to TRBD2. With 6 bases clipped from V and 2 bases from J, the junction kept 3 bases outside the gene matches. From germline, CDR1 is KGHSH and CDR2 LQKENI. CDR3 length: 16 residues.

The chain combines TRBV10-2 with TRBJ2-7; TRBD2 matches 10 bases. Germline trimming cut 5 bases from V and 2 bases from J; bases unmatched to any gene: 0. The CDR3 has 13 amino acids. Looked up from germline, CDR1 is WSHSY and CDR2 is SAAADI. The DNA of the CDR3 is TGCGCCAGCAGTAGCGGGGGGGCCTACGAGCAGTACTTC. Translated: CASSSGGAYEQYF.